This T cell receptor beta chain comes out of a study of shared clonotypes between healthy human individuals. Study-level background: Each donor's CD8 memory used one plate, CD8 naive two, each CD4 subset three.

Per the original methods: Junction-only immunoSEQ data arrived without quality scores, meaning filtering differed. Sequencing was performed with immunoSEQ multiplex PCR; in TCRdb, only in-frame clones are kept and a portion is missing. V and J calls and clone size are copied from that table; D and trimming were computed from the DNA. The table records about 1,900,000 clones, about 95% of them present only once. The CDR3 sequence is 15 residues long. Losses at the gene ends were 6 bases for V and 6 bases for J; bases not matched to a gene: 11. Germline CDR1 is MNHNS and CDR2 is SASEGT. CD8 cells regarded as naive lacked CD45RO, were positively chosen for CCR7, and omitted terminally differentiated effector memory CD45RA+ cells.

Sample: naive CD8+ T cells sorted from blood. This clonotype was obtained from a man aged 18 to 30 in good health. This chain connects TRBV6-1 to TRBJ2-7; 10 nucleotides align to TRBD1. In DNA, the CDR3 is TGTGCCAGCAGGTCCCCGGGACAGGGGATGGGCGAGCAGTACTTC. Encoded protein: CASRSPGQGMGEQYF.